This TCR beta chain originates from a study of T cell clones after liver transplantation. Study information: Samples came pre-transplant, pre-randomization before withdrawal, and post-randomization after withdrawal ended. Whole-study results and caveats: Small, mixed patient groups and varying post-transplant times limit these conclusions.

As for this clone: Its specificity is not known.

The CDR3 sequence is 13 residues long. Trimming pared 7 bases from V and 4 bases from J, leaving 14 bases between. In germline, CDR1 is SGHRS, CDR2 YFSETQ. Only in-frame clones appear in the TCRdb table, and some are missing; sequencing was by immunoSEQ multiplex PCR. The sample comprises about 58,000 clones, approximately 63% of which are singletons, and about 3% rests with the top ten. The TCR sequence derives from a human patient who received a liver transplant. Some T cells could come from the graft donor. Material: CD4+ T cells from blood, obtained at the approximately 16-month timepoint. The chain carries TRBV5-1 and TRBJ1-2; no reliable D call. CDR3 in amino acids: CASRLSAGYGYTF. The CDR3 DNA sequence: TGCGCCAGCCGATTGTCGGCGGGCTATGGCTACACCTTC. The full variable domain, completed using reference TRBV5-1 and TRBJ1-2, is KAGVTQTPRYLIKTRGQQVTLSCSPISGHRSVSWYQQTPGQGLQFLFEYFSETQRNKGNFPGRFSGRQFSNSRSEMNVSTLELGDSALYLCASRLSAGYGYTFGSGTRLTVV.